This TCR beta chain is from a study of identical twins. Study results and limitations: Among beta out-of-frame sequences, excess sharing between twins appeared weaker. There is a chance that invariant MAIT and iNKT cells partially muddied zero-insertion analyses.

Trimming removed 6 bases from V and 5 bases from J, with 12 bases in between. From germline, CDR1 is SGHRS and CDR2 YFSETQ. The CDR3 consists of 13 residues. This clonotype was picked up a small number of times. What it binds is not known. Using its own MiXCR run on the 5' RACE reads, TCRdb lists one record per CDR3 protein. The repertoire includes roughly 280,000 distinct CDR3 sequences, 9.5% of them detected once, and 7% to 8.5% sits in the top ten. The same data also went into a second study, on yellow fever vaccine responses in identical twins.

The chain uses TRBV5-1 and TRBJ2-1; D is unresolved. This TCR came from a woman between 18 and 29 years old in good health. Sequencing was carried out using CD8+ T cells sorted from blood. This CDR3 reads CASNPALHNEQFF. CDR3 DNA: TGCGCCAGCAATCCCGCCCTACACAATGAGCAGTTCTTC.